This TCR beta chain was identified in a study of shared clonotypes between healthy human individuals (dated by TCRdb to 2018 to 2021). The study in broad terms: Three men and a couple of women, aged 18 to 49 years, made up the cohort. Per donor, three plates each were used for CD4 naive and CD4 memory, two for CD8 naive, and one for CD8 memory. Blood TCR repertoires of roughly 5 healthy adults were deeply sequenced to estimate repertoire size and the extent of clonotype sharing between individuals. To increase sequencing depth and limit assay-specific biases, TCR repertoire library preparation and sequencing were carried out by different laboratories using diverse techniques. Between about 0.9 and 8.9 billion PBMCs per donor were obtained by leukapheresis. What the authors observed across the whole study: Because the study included a small number of donors, the genetic and exposure-history diversity represented was limited. Naive subsets generally had larger estimated clonotype richness than memory subsets did. Clonotypes shared by all four sorted-subset donors showed higher generation probabilities than non-shared clonotypes. Pairwise subsampling indicated that sequencing depth was expected to affect the degree of clonotype sharing among donors. Incomplete sequencing was indicated by rarefaction of sorted-subset datasets, despite the large sequencing depth. About 4.5% of naive CD4, roughly 3.5% of naive CD8, around 2.3% of memory CD4, and more than 0.35% of memory CD8 clonotypes were shared across several donors. Only blood was sampled, and tissue TCR repertoires likely differ from those in blood.

As to this clone: No antigen is known for it. The input lacks base qualities; no much larger clone sits a single base away.

TCR CDR3 regions were amplified from genomic DNA by multiplex PCR using the deep immunoSEQ assay. For each cell subset, the extracted genomic DNA was distributed evenly across all wells of several immunoSEQ 96-well plates, and each plate served as one replicate. For sorted subsets, around 0.2 ug genomic DNA, equal to tens of thousands of T cell genomes, was loaded into each replicate PCR. The purified libraries were quantified using a Qubit 3.0 fluorometer, sized with a Bioanalyzer 2100, and then quantified again using the KAPA Library Quantification kit. Every immunoSEQ 96-well plate was sequenced on a dedicated single-read 150-cycle Illumina NextSeq 550 flow cell. The published analysis was carried out like this. The immunoSEQ output contained only junctional sequences without quality scores, so filtering could not match that applied to full-length reads. Sequences were annotated with PyIR, a Python wrapper for IgBLAST v1.9, using IMGT germline references to assign V/J genes and CDR3. Reads were filtered out if the reads had weak V/J assignments (E-value above 1e-6), no CDR3, stop codons, out-of-frame junctions, or ambiguous translated residues. V3J clonotypes were defined as sequences sharing the same inferred V gene, J gene, and CDR3 amino acid sequence. To compute the percentage overlap between repertoires, the number of shared unique clonotypes was divided by the size of the smaller repertoire. RTK rarefaction, the Chao1 estimator, and Recon v2.1 estimates of unobserved clonotypes were used to assess repertoire richness. OLGA was used to compute generation probabilities for all TCRbeta clonotypes that the gDNA method yielded from a handful of donors. Imported from immuneACCESS, the table was reduced by TCRdb to in-frame sequences with V and J called. These copies leave out some clones; in studies compared against another copy, an unresolved V gene accounts for under half, and the cause of the remainder is not known. The V and J calls and clone size come from that table; D and trimming were worked out from the DNA. The sample table records millions of clones; about 92% of these occur just once. Jointly, the top ten make up under 0.45% of the sample.

Donors were healthy HIV-negative adults with no recently reported acute infections or vaccinations. Every donor was a Caucasian adult living in Nashville, Tennessee, USA. CD4+ T cells were enriched by magnetic negative selection, after which naive cells were positively selected on CD45RA and the negative fraction was taken as the memory subset. After blood collection by leukapheresis, PBMCs were isolated using Ficoll-Histopaque density gradient centrifugation and then cryopreserved in the vapor phase of liquid nitrogen. Purity and quantity of every magnetically sorted T cell population were checked by analytical flow cytometry. Genomic DNA was isolated from every sorted fraction and measured by UV absorbance on a Nanodrop 2000c. A distance of 14 bases separates the germline ends of V and J, which lose 5 bases and 4 bases respectively. The germline V gene (reference sequence) gives CDR1 as MNHEY and CDR2 as SMNVEV. The CDR3 numbers 14 residues from cysteine through phenylalanine. Just CDR3 DNA is preserved here, 42 bases in frame from base 1.

The rearrangement joined TRBV27 to TRBJ1-1, and perhaps TRBD1 as D gene, on 6 matching bases. The sequenced sample was naive CD4+ T cells from PBMCs. The cell subset or site label here, explained by the study, means: CD45RA+ positively selected. This TCR came from a man in his late teens or twenties in good health. Some clones in this sample may be carry-over from other donors' samples. The CDR3 is CASSKRQDTTEAFF. The DNA reads TGTGCCAGCAGTAAAAGACAGGATACCACTGAAGCTTTCTTT.